The 16 T cell receptor beta chains reported below all come from one sample, sequenced in a study of metastatic and nonmetastatic thyroid tumors. Each patient came to thyroid surgery without any prior treatment (of any kind). Using MiXCR, TCRdb reanalyzed the PCR reads. The top ten hold about 4.6% of the sample, which has around 26,000 clones, approximately 20% seen once. The sequenced sample consisted of blood. Receptors were obtained from a male donor with papillary thyroid cancer or a benign thyroid nodule (not recorded which). Some clones in this sample may be carry-over from other donors' samples.

This clone came up many times. The chain joins TRBV11-2 to TRBJ1-1, with D unresolved. Between the trimmed V and J ends, which lost 1 base and 7 bases, there was a span of 7 bases. The CDR3 sequence is 12 residues long. Per germline, CDR1 SGHAT and CDR2 FQNNGV. The CDR3 region is CASSLVDGEAFF. For the CDR3, the DNA is TGTGCCAGCAGCTTAGTGGACGGTGAAGCTTTCTTT.

This clone was counted ten times or more. The chain is built from TRBV11-2 and TRBJ2-7; 11 nucleotides line up with TRBD1. The J segment lost 6 bases and the V segment lost 6 bases, leaving 4 bases of the junction unmatched. This CDR3 is 13 amino acids long. CDR1 is SGHAT, CDR2 FQNNGV, per germline. In nucleotides, the CDR3 is TGTGCCAGCAGTCCGGACAGGGGGCGCGAGCAGTACTTC. Its translation: CASSPDRGREQYF. The complete variable domain, with remaining parts taken from reference TRBV11-2 and TRBJ2-7, reads EAGVAQSPRYKIIEKRQSVAFWCNPISGHATLYWYQQILGQGPKLLIQFQNNGVVDDSQLPKDRFSAERLKGVDSTLKIQPAKLEDSAVYLCASSPDRGREQYFGPGTRLTVT.

The V and J genes are TRBV20-1 and TRBJ1-2; tentatively, D is TRBD1 (6 bases). V lost 0 bases and J 7 bases, leaving 18 bases between the germline ends. In germline, CDR1 is DFQATT, CDR2 SNEGSKA (reference sequence). The CDR3 is 15 residues long. CDR3 DNA: TGCAGTGCTAGAGATTGGGACACTCCATTGGGTGGCTACACCTTC. Translation: CSARDWDTPLGGYTF.

This clone was recorded at least ten times. The CDR3 region has the DNA TGTGCCAGCAGCCGGGGGTTTTTCACTGAAGCTTTCTTT. Protein: CASSRGFFTEAFF. V is TRBV11-3 and J is TRBJ1-1, with D possibly TRBD1 on 5 matching bases. The V end was cut by 5 bases, the J end by 4 bases, with 11 bases between. The CDR3 runs 13 residues. CDR1 and CDR2 from the germline V gene are SGHNT and YENEEA. Together with reference TRBV11-3 and TRBJ1-1, the CDR3 gives the full variable domain: EAGVVQSPRYKIIEKKQPVAFWCNPISGHNTLYWYLQNLGQGPELLIRYENEEAVDDSQLPKDRFSAERLKGVDSTLKIQPAELGDSAVYLCASSRGFFTEAFFGQGTRLTVV.

A single count supports this clone. CDR3 sequence: CSARSNRSPGETQYF. CDR3 DNA sequence: TGCAGTGCTAGATCAAACAGGTCACCTGGGGAGACCCAGTACTTC. The rearrangement uses TRBV20-1 and TRBJ2-5, with D possibly TRBD1 on 5 matching bases. V was clipped by 2 bases and J by 5 bases, with 18 bases between them. CDR3 length: 15 amino acids. CDR1 and CDR2 (germline): DFQATT, SNEGSKA (reference sequence).

This clone was detected a few times. One end of the junction is discordant with germline, which a read error may explain. V and J are TRBV10-3 and TRBJ2-3; D remains unclear. Germline lookup yields CDR1 ENHRY and CDR2 SYGVKD. The CDR3 length is 14 residues. The CDR3 sequence is CAISESPRKDKQYF. The CDR3 coding sequence is TGTGCCATCAGTGAGTCCCCTAGAAAAGATAAGCAGTATTTT.

CDR3 bases: TGTGCCAGCAGTATTCGACAGGGATCCTACGAGCAGTACTTC. Its translation: CASSIRQGSYEQYF. The chain couples TRBV6-2 or TRBV6-3 to TRBJ2-7, with 7 bases identical to TRBD1. The CDR3 is 14 amino acids. Germline lookup yields CDR1 MNHEY and CDR2 SVGEGT. J was trimmed by 1 base and V by 5 bases; bases with no gene match: 5.

This clone was counted ten times or more. The chain combines TRBV5-4 with TRBJ2-2, with D unclear. V dropped 3 bases and J dropped 2 bases, with 11 bases sitting between them. Germline CDR1 reads SGHNT; CDR2 reads YYREEE (reference sequence). The CDR3 contains 15 residues. The CDR3 region is CASSWQRGNTGELFF. CDR3 coding DNA: TGTGCCAGCAGCTGGCAGCGCGGAAACACCGGGGAGCTGTTTTTT.

This clone has a count of ten or more. The chain links TRBV5-1 to TRBJ2-1; 10 bases are a match to TRBD2. The ends lost 1 base at V and 2 bases at J; junction bases unmatched: 6. The length of the CDR3 is 17 residues. Germline values: CDR1 SGHRS, CDR2 YFSETQ. CDR3: CASSLLAGAKPYNEQFF. In DNA form, the CDR3 reads TGCGCCAGCAGCTTGCTAGCGGGAGCGAAGCCCTACAATGAGCAGTTCTTC.

The chain has TRBV20-1 and TRBJ2-5; TRBD2 might be the D (5 bases). V was clipped by 0 bases and J by 2 bases, with 19 bases between them. Germline CDR1 and CDR2: DFQATT and SNEGSKA (reference sequence). The CDR3 runs to 17 residues. The CDR3 here is CSARDHRSGRFQETQYF. The CDR3 coding sequence is TGCAGTGCTAGAGATCACAGAAGCGGACGGTTTCAAGAGACCCAGTACTTC.

The chain links TRBV12-3 or TRBV12-4 to TRBJ2-2; the D call may be TRBD1 or TRBD2 (6 bases each). V dropped 3 bases and J dropped 0 bases, with 8 bases sitting between them. CDR3 size: 15 residues. As DNA, the CDR3 is TGTGCCAGCAGTTTGGGGGGCGCGAACACCGGGGAGCTGTTTTTT. It codes for CASSLGGANTGELFF.

As regards this clone: The junction departs from the called germline gene at one end, perhaps through a read error. V usage is TRBV4-1 and J usage is TRBJ1-2; perhaps TRBD1 as D (5 bases). The CDR3 sequence is 13 residues long. CDR1 is MGHRA and CDR2 is YSYEKL in the germline V gene. CDR3 amino acids: CASSLFGAYGYDF. CDR3 nucleotides: TGCGCCAGCAGCCTTTTTGGGGCTTATGGCTACGACTTC.

The sample holds one count of this clone. The chain recombines TRBV7-6 with TRBJ2-7, with D tentatively TRBD2 (5 bases). Trimming stripped 5 bases from V and 3 bases from J, with 20 bases between. CDR1 SGHVS and CDR2 FNYEAQ come from the germline V gene. The CDR3 runs to 16 residues. CDR3 nucleotide sequence: TGTGCCAGCAGCCCACGACCCGGGATAGTGGGCTACGAGCAGTACTTC. This sequence encodes CASSPRPGIVGYEQYF.

This clone has ten or more counts. The chain couples TRBV2 to TRBJ2-1; 8 nucleotides match TRBD1. Looked up from germline, CDR1 is SNHLY and CDR2 is FYNNEI. V shed 1 base, J shed 10 bases, and the junction held 12 bases outside the gene matches. This CDR3 spans 16 amino acids. The CDR3 sequence is CASSEGWDRSQGEQFF. The DNA of the CDR3 is TGTGCCAGCAGTGAAGGATGGGACAGGAGTCAAGGAGAGCAGTTCTTC.

This clone has a count of ten or more. The V gene is TRBV10-3, the J gene TRBJ2-2; possible D gene TRBD1, 6 bases. CDR1 and CDR2 (germline): ENHRY, SYGVKD. V was trimmed by 4 bases and J by 9 bases, leaving 18 bases between them. The CDR3 loop spans 15 amino acids. Written as DNA, the CDR3 is TGTGCCATCAGTGCCGGGACAAACGCACACCGGGAGCTGTTTTTT. Translating it yields CAISAGTNAHRELFF.

This clone occurred many times. J is TRBJ2-2 and V is TRBV5-1; a weak D match, TRBD1 (6 bases). Trimming removed 4 bases at V and 6 bases at J, with 16 bases between. CDR1 is SGHRS and CDR2 is YFSETQ in the germline V gene. This CDR3 has 15 amino acids. CDR3 residues: CASSLLLRGSGELFF. As DNA, the CDR3 is TGCGCCAGCAGCCTGCTCCTCAGGGGTTCCGGGGAGCTGTTTTTT.